The 14 T cell receptor beta chains below come from one sample, sequenced in a study of blood T cells in healthy people across ages. A second PCR of 7 to 11 cycles used a sample-barcoded 5' primer and a J-beta primer mix. TCRdb analysed the 5' RACE reads with MiXCR anew, one entry per CDR3 protein. The sample has 750,000 to 950,000 distinct CDR3 sequences; around 29% are singletons. This same sample was also part of a study on T cells of mothers and their children.

Sequenced sample: blood. These receptors were collected from a woman between 35 and 50 years old in good health.

This clonotype has only a few counts. The chain has TRBV20-1 and TRBJ2-1; 11 bases line up with TRBD1. The trim removed 5 bases at V and 9 bases at J, leaving 3 bases unmatched. The length of the CDR3 is 12 residues. Germline values: CDR1 DFQATT, CDR2 SNEGSKA (reference sequence). Here the CDR3 DNA reads TGCAGTGCTGGACAGGGGGCAGGTGAGCAGTTCTTC. Translating it yields CSAGQGAGEQFF.

A note on this clonotype: A junction boundary mismatches the germline segment, possibly from a read error. The chain combines TRBV5-1 with TRBJ2-1; 10 bases agree with TRBD2. The CDR3 is 15 amino acids. Germline CDR1 and CDR2: SGHRS and YFSETQ. The CDR3 loop reads CASSLRASGGNEQFF. CDR3 nucleotide sequence: TGCGCTAGCAGCTTGAGGGCTAGCGGGGGCAATGAGCAGTTCTTC.

The chain's CDR3 is CSARDHQEQFF. CDR3 coding DNA: TGCAGTGCTAGAGATCATCAGGAGCAGTTCTTC. This chain uses TRBV20-1 with TRBJ2-1; D is ambiguous. The CDR3 spans 11 residues. V lost 0 bases and J lost 10, with 7 bases in between. Germline V lookup: CDR1 DFQATT, CDR2 SNEGSKA (reference sequence).

This clonotype occurred many times. In nucleotides, the CDR3 is TGCAGCGGGATGACAGGGGTTATGGATACGCAGTATTTT. As protein: CSGMTGVMDTQYF. The genes are TRBV29-1 and TRBJ2-3, with 8 positions matching TRBD1. Germline CDR1 is SQVTM and CDR2 is ANQGSEA. This CDR3 is built from 13 residues. V shed 7 bases and J 6 bases; nucleotides not matched to a gene: 9.

Note on this clonotype: Being one base from a much bigger clone, this may be a read error. The chain recombines TRBV7-2 with TRBJ2-5; D is uncertain. The J call may be in error: the DNA end matches TRBJ2-7 better. The CDR3 is made up of 11 amino acids. Germline CDR1 reads SGHTA; CDR2 reads FQGNSA. The CDR3 DNA reads as TGTGCCAGCAGCTTATTAGTCGAGCAGTACTTC. Translating gives CASSLLVEQYF.

The J gene is TRBJ1-5, the V gene TRBV6-5; D is possibly TRBD1 (6 bases). Germline V CDR1 and CDR2: MNHEY, SVGAGI. V was pared by 6 bases and J by 7 bases, with 13 bases between. The length of the CDR3 is 13 residues. The CDR3 region is CASRRTVQQPQHF. The DNA for the CDR3 is TGTGCCAGCAGGCGGACAGTTCAACAGCCCCAGCATTTT.

On this clonotype: A much larger clone is a single base away; this may be a read error. The chain recombines TRBV2 with TRBJ2-7; a possible D gene is TRBD1 (6 bases). Trimming stripped 7 bases from V and 4 bases from J, with 17 bases between. Germline V CDR1 and CDR2: SNHLY, FYNNEI. The CDR3 loop spans 14 amino acids. CDR3 amino acids: CASILEQGSYEQYF. The CDR3 DNA follows: TGTGCCAGCATTCTAGAACAGGGATCGTACGAGCAGTACTTC.

V and J are TRBV5-1 and TRBJ2-7, with D maybe TRBD2 (6 bases). The CDR3 runs 14 residues. V lost 0 bases and J lost 7, with 14 bases in between. CDR1 SGHRS and CDR2 YFSETQ come from the germline V gene. The CDR3 reads CASSLGHGGEEQYF. DNA for the CDR3: TGCGCCAGCAGCTTGGGACACGGGGGTGAGGAGCAGTACTTC. Using reference TRBV5-1 and TRBJ2-7 for the parts outside the CDR3, the full variable domain is KAGVTQTPRYLIKTRGQQVTLSCSPISGHRSVSWYQQTPGQGLQFLFEYFSETQRNKGNFPGRFSGRQFSNSRSEMNVSTLELGDSALYLCASSLGHGGEEQYFGPGTRLTVT.

The rearrangement uses TRBV7-3 and TRBJ2-3; 8 positions match TRBD2. The V segment lost 6 bases and the J segment 2 bases; nucleotides outside the gene matches: 7. There are 15 residues in the CDR3. CDR1 and CDR2 from the germline V gene are SGHTA and FQGTGA. CDR3 nucleotides: TGTGCCAGCAGTCAGACTAGCGTAGTCACAGATACGCAGTATTTT. Amino acids: CASSQTSVVTDTQYF.

Notes on this clonotype: A read error is possible here, since a much larger clone lies one base away. V and J are TRBV7-6 and TRBJ2-4; unclear D gene. V gave up 3 bases and J gave up 13 bases, with 13 bases separating them. The germline V gene has CDR1 SGHVS and CDR2 FNYEAQ. The CDR3 sequence is 12 residues long. CDR3 coding DNA: TGTGCCAGCAGCTTTGCCAGGAATGAGCAGTACTTC. It codes for CASSFARNEQYF.

The rearrangement joins TRBV2 to TRBJ2-1; D uncertain. This CDR3 region has 11 residues. Germline CDR1 SNHLY, CDR2 FYNNEI. Trimming removed 1 base at V and 13 bases at J, with 8 bases between. The CDR3 loop is CASSEEASQFF. The CDR3 bases are TGTGCCAGCAGTGAAGAGGCTAGTCAGTTCTTC.

This clonotype has more than one count but fewer than ten. The chain combines TRBV7-9 with TRBJ2-1; 10 nucleotides line up with TRBD2. The J segment lost 8 bases and the V segment lost 2 bases, leaving 9 bases of the junction unmatched. Germline V gene sequence: CDR1 SEHNR, CDR2 FQNEAQ (reference sequence). The length of the CDR3 is 16 residues. CDR3 sequence (DNA): TGTGCCAGCAGCTTACTAGCGGGGGATTCCCTCGATGAGCAGTTCTTC. It is translated as CASSLLAGDSLDEQFF. The full variable domain, in which reference TRBV7-9 and TRBJ2-1 provide the parts outside the CDR3, is DTGVSQNPRHKITKRGQNVTFRCDPISEHNRLYWYRQTLGQGPEFLTYFQNEAQLEKSRLLSDRFSAERPKGSFSTLEIQRTEQGDSAMYLCASSLLAGDSLDEQFFGPGTRLTVL.

This clonotype was observed a few times. The rearrangement uses TRBV20-1 and TRBJ2-5, with 11 bases matching TRBD1. Germline V gene sequence: CDR1 DFQATT, CDR2 SNEGSKA (reference sequence). CDR3 length equals 14 residues. With 5 bases clipped from V and 2 bases from J, the junction kept 4 bases outside the gene matches. In DNA form, the CDR3 reads TGCAGTGCTGGCCGGGACAGGGGGCAAGAGACCCAGTACTTC. Encoded protein: CSAGRDRGQETQYF.

Comments on this clonotype: At one end, the junction sequence differs from germline, possibly due to a read error. V gene TRBV28 combines with J gene TRBJ2-1, with TRBD1 matching 8 bases. The CDR3 covers 18 residues. CDR1 is MDHEN, CDR2 SYDVKM, per germline. CDR3 in amino acids: CASSLGIVRQGIYDEQFF. The CDR3 DNA reads as TGTGCCAGCAGCCTTGGGATAGTAAGACAGGGGATCTACGATGAGCAGTTCTTC.